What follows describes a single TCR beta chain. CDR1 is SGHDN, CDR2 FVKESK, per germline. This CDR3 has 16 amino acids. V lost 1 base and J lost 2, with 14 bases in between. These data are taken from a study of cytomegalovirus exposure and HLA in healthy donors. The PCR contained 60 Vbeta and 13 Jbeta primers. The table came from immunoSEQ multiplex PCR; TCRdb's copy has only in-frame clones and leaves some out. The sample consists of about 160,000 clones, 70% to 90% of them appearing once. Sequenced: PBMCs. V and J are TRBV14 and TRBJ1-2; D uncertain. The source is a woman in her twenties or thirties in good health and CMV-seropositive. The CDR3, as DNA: TGTGCCAGCAGCCAAGGACTTCGAGGGTTAAACTATGGCTACACCTTC. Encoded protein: CASSQGLRGLNYGYTF.